This TCR beta chain was recovered during a study of blood T cell repertoires in COVID-19. The wider study: Italy, Spain and the United States were the sources of the convalescent and acute COVID-19 samples. The cDNA or gDNA used as material had been derived from T cells, B-cell-depleted T cells, or PBMCs.

This CDR3 has 12 residues. The germline V gene has CDR1 LNHDA and CDR2 SQIVND (reference sequence). V was pared by 5 bases and J by 4 bases, with 2 bases of the junction left unmatched. In the authors' workflow: Estimation of nucleated cell counts relied on the amplification of reference gene primers. The assay was immunoSEQ multiplex PCR, and TCRdb's table has in-frame clones only and misses some. V, J and clone size reflect that table, while D and trimming were determined from the DNA. The data contain roughly 380,000 clones, around 87% of them singletons. Source material: PBMCs or T cells enriched from blood (not recorded which). This chain connects TRBV19 to TRBJ2-7, with 7 bases aligning to TRBD1. The clonotype comes from a man aged 25 to 45 who had recovered from COVID-19. In DNA, the CDR3 is TGTGCCAGTAGTCCGGGACAGTACGAGCAGTACTTC. This codes for CASSPGQYEQYF.